Listed here are 18 T cell receptor beta chains from one sample, sequenced in a study of beta chain features in type 1 diabetes. Expressed TCRB transcripts got sequenced, as all isolated RNA was reverse transcribed. Sequencing used immunoSEQ multiplex PCR; TCRdb keeps in-frame clones, though not all of them. The data contain 640,000 or so clones, 11% to 15% of them seen just once; the ten biggest clones take up 0.035% to 0.04%. Overall study results and limits: For Type 1 diabetes patients, all four CD4+ subsets carried TCRB CDR3s that were moderately but significantly shorter.

Their antigen targets remain unknown. What was sequenced was naive CD4+ T cells from blood. Receptor source: a man aged 18 to 30 with type 1 diabetes.

This clone was picked up a small number of times. The DNA for the CDR3 is TGTGCCAGCAGCCAGGGACTAGGAAACAATGAGCAGTTCTTC. Its translation is CASSQGLGNNEQFF. The chain uses TRBV7-2 and TRBJ2-1, with TRBD2 matching over 8 bases. The CDR3 contains 14 residues. In germline, CDR1 is SGHTA, CDR2 FQGNSA. The V gene end was trimmed by 5 bases and the J gene end by 5 bases; junction bases not matched to a gene: 5.

The gene calls are TRBV4-3 and TRBJ1-1; no reliable D call. The CDR3 spans 14 residues. V was shortened by 0 bases and J by 1 base, with 6 bases between the two germline ends. The V gene's germline CDR1 is LGHNA and CDR2 YSLEER. CDR3 bases: TGCGCCAGCAGCCAAGATCGAGGGAACACTGAAGCTTTCTTT. Encoded protein: CASSQDRGNTEAFF.

J is TRBJ1-5 and V is TRBV2; D is perhaps TRBD1 (5 bases). The CDR3 has 15 residues. V gave up 0 bases and J gave up 2 bases, with 8 bases separating them. Germline V CDR1 and CDR2: SNHLY, FYNNEI. CDR3 region: CASSEAPGGNQPQHF. The DNA for the CDR3 is TGTGCCAGCAGTGAAGCGCCGGGGGGCAATCAGCCCCAGCATTTT.

As for this clone: This CDR3 is also generated by other DNA sequences in the sample. V is TRBV29-1 and J is TRBJ2-5; D call uncertain. V lost 3 bases and J 1 base, leaving 9 bases between the germline ends. The V gene's germline CDR1 is SQVTM and CDR2 ANQGSEA. This CDR3 has 13 amino acids. In DNA, the CDR3 is TGCAGCGTTGACCGAGGAAGCCAAGAGACCCAGTACTTC. The encoded protein is CSVDRGSQETQYF.

V gene TRBV29-1 combines with J gene TRBJ1-1; the D is unclear. The CDR3 extends over 14 amino acids. Looked up from germline, CDR1 is SQVTM and CDR2 is ANQGSEA. Trimming left V 6 bases short and J 3 bases short, with 17 bases between. CDR3 DNA: TGCAGCGTGGCCTTGGGGTTCCAGGACACTGAAGCTTTCTTT. Residues: CSVALGFQDTEAFF.

The chain recombines TRBV4-1 with TRBJ2-5; possibly TRBD1 for D (6 bases). The CDR3 is made up of 14 amino acids. Germline V gives CDR1 MGHRA, CDR2 YSYEKL. V dropped 1 base and J dropped 2 bases, with 8 bases sitting between them. The CDR3 bases are TGCGCCAGCAGCCAAGTGGGGGCTCAAGAGACCCAGTACTTC. As protein: CASSQVGAQETQYF.

This clone appeared a few times. DNA for the CDR3: TGTGCCAGCAGTGAATTGGGGGAAAGTAGCTATGGCTACACCTTC. Translating it yields CASSELGESSYGYTF. J is TRBJ1-2 and V is TRBV2, with D perhaps matching TRBD1 (5 bases). The CDR3 totals 15 residues. Germline V gene sequence: CDR1 SNHLY, CDR2 FYNNEI. The V end was cut by 2 bases, the J end by 4 bases, with 14 bases between.

This clone appeared a few times. The rearrangement uses TRBV18 and TRBJ2-4; TRBD1 agrees at 7 bases. Germline-derived CDR1 and CDR2 are KGHSH and LQKENI. Losses at the gene ends were 4 bases for V and 9 bases for J; bases not matched to a gene: 12. This CDR3 contains 15 residues. This CDR3 is CASSRPGGQGGIQYF. CDR3 nucleotides: TGTGCCAGCTCACGACCAGGGGGTCAGGGCGGCATTCAGTACTTC.

The gene calls are TRBV7-2 and TRBJ2-5; the D gene could be TRBD1 or TRBD2 (5 bases each). Germline loops: CDR1 SGHTA, CDR2 FQGNSA. Trimming removed 5 bases at V and 1 base at J, with 11 bases between. The CDR3 covers 14 residues. CDR3 protein: CASSARDLQETQYF. The CDR3 DNA follows: TGTGCCAGCAGCGCCCGGGACCTCCAAGAGACCCAGTACTTC.

This sequence joins TRBV16 and TRBJ1-1; maybe TRBD1 (5 bases). This CDR3 spans 15 amino acids. V was clipped by 2 bases and J by 0 bases, with 10 bases between them. Germline V gene data show CDR1 as KGHSY and CDR2 as FQNENV. The CDR3 loop reads CASSQAGLLNTEAFF. The CDR3 nucleotides read TGTGCCAGCAGCCAAGCGGGGCTTTTGAACACTGAAGCTTTCTTT.

This clone showed up just a few times. The chain recombines TRBV7-9 with TRBJ2-5; D call uncertain. Germline V lookup: CDR1 SEHNR, CDR2 FQNEAQ (reference sequence). V dropped 3 bases and J dropped 2 bases, with 7 bases sitting between them. The CDR3 is 13 amino acids. CDR3 sequence: CASSFPSQETQYF. The CDR3 bases are TGTGCCAGCAGCTTCCCCAGTCAAGAGACCCAGTACTTC.

This clone was seen more than once but under ten times. The chain has TRBV6-6 and TRBJ2-1, with D possibly being TRBD1 (6 bases). V was pared by 5 bases and J by 7 bases, with 9 bases between. The germline gives CDR1 MNHNY, CDR2 SVGAGI (reference sequence). This CDR3 has 12 amino acids. CDR3 DNA: TGTGCCAGCAGTCCACAGGGTAATGAGCAGTTCTTC. It yields the protein CASSPQGNEQFF.

This clone showed up just a few times. The chain is built from TRBV7-2 and TRBJ2-7; TRBD1 matches at 11 bases. V trimming: 5 bases; J trimming: 7 bases; junction bases outside the gene matches: 10. The CDR3 length is 15 residues. Looked up from germline, CDR1 is SGHTA and CDR2 is FQGNSA. CDR3 sequence (DNA): TGTGCCAGCAGCCCCCAAGGACAGGGGGCGCGGGAGCAGTACTTC. Its translation: CASSPQGQGAREQYF. Full variable domain (rest looked up from reference TRBV7-2 and TRBJ2-7): GAGVSQSPSNKVTEKGKDVELRCDPISGHTALYWYRQSLGQGLEFLIYFQGNSAPDKSGLPSDRFSAERTGGSVSTLTIQRTQQEDSAVYLCASSPQGQGAREQYFGPGTRLTVT.

In its sample, this clone was seen a few times. This chain joins TRBV29-1 and TRBJ2-1; TRBD2 matches at 16 bases. The CDR3 is 17 residues long. The germline CDR1 and CDR2 sequences are SQVTM and ANQGSEA. With 6 bases clipped from V and 1 base from J, the junction kept 6 bases outside the gene matches. The CDR3 sequence: CSVTGLAGGFSYNEQFF. CDR3 DNA: TGCAGCGTCACGGGACTAGCGGGGGGGTTTTCCTACAATGAGCAGTTCTTC.

This clone has a handful of counts. The CDR3, as DNA: TGTGCCTGGAGCTTCGGACTAGCGGGAGGAGGGCAGTATTTT. As protein: CAWSFGLAGGGQYF. J is TRBJ2-3 and V is TRBV30, with TRBD2 identical over 14 bases. The germline gives CDR1 GTSNPN, CDR2 SVGIG (reference sequence). The CDR3 consists of 14 residues. The V and J ends lost 3 bases and 11 bases, in that order; junction bases with no gene match: 7.

This clone appeared a few times. This specimen includes other DNA sequences encoding the same CDR3. The chain employs TRBV2 and TRBJ2-1; no clear D gene. Germline lookup yields CDR1 SNHLY and CDR2 FYNNEI. The ends were cut back, 2 bases at V and 7 bases at J, with 3 bases in the middle. This CDR3 contains 11 residues. The CDR3 nucleotides read TGTGCCAGCAGTGAATATAATGAGCAGTTCTTC. It translates to CASSEYNEQFF. Drawing the rest from reference TRBV2 and TRBJ2-1, the complete variable domain is EPEVTQTPSHQVTQMGQEVILRCVPISNHLYFYWYRQILGQKVEFLVSFYNNEISEKSEIFDDQFSVERPDGSNFTLKIRSTKLEDSAMYFCASSEYNEQFFGPGTRLTVL.

V usage is TRBV2 and J usage is TRBJ2-7; 8 bases align to TRBD1. CDR3 length: 14 residues. CDR1 SNHLY and CDR2 FYNNEI come from the germline V gene. With V trimmed by 8 bases and J by 0 bases, 6 bases remained unmatched. The DNA for the CDR3 is TGTGCCAGCGTACAGGGGGAACTCTCCTACGAGCAGTACTTC. Protein sequence: CASVQGELSYEQYF.

This sequence joins TRBV7-9 and TRBJ2-7; D not resolved. CDR3 length: 14 amino acids. V shed 1 base and J shed 5 bases, with 12 bases lying between them. CDR1 and CDR2 from the germline V gene are SEHNR and FQNEAQ (reference sequence). CDR3 bases: TGTGCCAGCAGCTTAGGTCAGGTCGTCGACGAGCAGTACTTC. This sequence encodes CASSLGQVVDEQYF. Full variable domain (missing parts from reference TRBV7-9 and TRBJ2-7): DTGVSQNPRHKITKRGQNVTFRCDPISEHNRLYWYRQTLGQGPEFLTYFQNEAQLEKSRLLSDRFSAERPKGSFSTLEIQRTEQGDSAMYLCASSLGQVVDEQYFGPGTRLTVT.